These T cell receptor beta chains were read from a single sample in a study of Graves' ophthalmopathy and Graves' hyperthyroidism. TCRdb re-analysed the multiplex PCR reads in MiXCR, keeping a single row per CDR3 protein. The data hold about 220,000 distinct CDR3 sequences, with around a fifth observed a single time. Input material: peripheral blood. The receptor set was obtained from a woman aged 45-60 years with Graves' ophthalmopathy. The CDR3 runs from the conserved cysteine through the conserved F or W. Each record gives: CDR3 protein, CDR3 DNA, J gene, V gene, clone size, D gene. The D gene is left open where the match is weak. The size field is filled for only some rows; it gives once, few, many or a size class.

CDR3aa: CASSSQPRAGGETQYF; CDR3nt: TGTGCCAGCAGCTCCCAGCCCCGGGCGGGAGGAGAGACCCAGTACTTC; j_gene: TRBJ2-5; v_gene: TRBV9; abundance: many; d_gene: TRBD2
CDR3aa: CASSPTSGGFTYEQYF; CDR3nt: TGTGCCAGCAGCCCGACTAGCGGGGGCTTTACCTACGAGCAGTACTTC; j_gene: TRBJ2-7; v_gene: TRBV27; abundance: -; d_gene: TRBD2
CDR3aa: CASSGGATYEQYF; CDR3nt: TGTGCCAGCAGTGGGGGGGCGACTTACGAGCAGTACTTC; j_gene: TRBJ2-7; v_gene: TRBV6-1; abundance: many; d_gene: -
CDR3aa: CASSGGLLYEQYF; CDR3nt: TGTGCCAGCAGTGGGGGACTGCTATACGAGCAGTACTTC; j_gene: TRBJ2-7; v_gene: TRBV6-1; abundance: once; d_gene: -
CDR3aa: CASTDDFRQGNNSPLHF; CDR3nt: TGTGCCAGCACCGATGACTTTAGACAGGGGAATAATTCACCCCTCCACTTT; j_gene: TRBJ1-6; v_gene: TRBV7-2; abundance: many; d_gene: TRBD1
CDR3aa: CASSPTVGVYEQYF; CDR3nt: TGTGCCAGCAGCCCTACAGTCGGGGTTTACGAGCAGTACTTC; j_gene: TRBJ2-7; v_gene: TRBV9; abundance: -; d_gene: -
CDR3aa: CASSITRTQETQYF; CDR3nt: TGTGCCAGTAGTATCACGCGAACTCAAGAGACCCAGTACTTC; j_gene: TRBJ2-5; v_gene: TRBV19; abundance: many; d_gene: -
CDR3aa: CASSIGGGTEAFF; CDR3nt: TGTGCCAGCAGTATTGGCGGAGGAACTGAAGCTTTCTTT; j_gene: TRBJ1-1; v_gene: TRBV6-1; abundance: -; d_gene: -
CDR3aa: CASTISGTGRGYTF; CDR3nt: TGTGCCAGCACCATATCCGGGACAGGTCGTGGCTACACCTTC; j_gene: TRBJ1-2; v_gene: TRBV12-3/TRBV12-4; abundance: many; d_gene: TRBD1
CDR3aa: CATSETRGRHTEAFF; CDR3nt: TGTGCCACCAGTGAGACCAGGGGGCGCCACACTGAAGCTTTCTTT; j_gene: TRBJ1-1; v_gene: TRBV24-1; abundance: many; d_gene: TRBD1
CDR3aa: CASSDVYQNTGELFF; CDR3nt: TGTGCCAGCAGTGACGTCTATCAGAACACCGGGGAGCTGTTTTTT; j_gene: TRBJ2-2; v_gene: TRBV2; abundance: few; d_gene: -
CDR3aa: CASSYVASYEQYF; CDR3nt: TGTGCCAGCAGTTACGTGGCAAGCTACGAGCAGTACTTC; j_gene: TRBJ2-7; v_gene: TRBV6-5; abundance: many; d_gene: -
CDR3aa: CASGRGTSTEAFF; CDR3nt: TGTGCCAGCGGGAGGGGGACGAGCACTGAAGCTTTCTTT; j_gene: TRBJ1-1; v_gene: TRBV6-1; abundance: many; d_gene: -
CDR3aa: CASSVAGSSGANVLTF; CDR3nt: TGTGCCAGCAGTGTAGCGGGTAGCTCTGGGGCCAACGTCCTGACTTTC; j_gene: TRBJ2-6; v_gene: TRBV12-3/TRBV12-4; abundance: -; d_gene: TRBD2
CDR3aa: CASSPWDNDQPQHF; CDR3nt: TGTGCCAGCAGCCCCTGGGACAACGATCAGCCCCAGCATTTT; j_gene: TRBJ1-5; v_gene: TRBV6-1; abundance: -; d_gene: -
CDR3aa: CASSPPGGASEQYF; CDR3nt: TGTGCCAGCAGTCCACCGGGAGGAGCCTCCGAGCAGTACTTC; j_gene: TRBJ2-7; v_gene: TRBV6-5; abundance: many; d_gene: TRBD2
CDR3aa: CSAREFGSGSMNGELFF; CDR3nt: TGCAGTGCTAGAGAGTTCGGTAGCGGGAGTATGAACGGGGAGCTGTTTTTT; j_gene: TRBJ2-2; v_gene: TRBV20-1; abundance: many; d_gene: TRBD2
CDR3aa: CASSELQDGYTF; CDR3nt: TGTGCCAGCAGTGAATTACAGGATGGCTACACCTTC; j_gene: TRBJ1-2; v_gene: TRBV2; abundance: many; d_gene: -
CDR3aa: CASSRNGGNYYGYTF; CDR3nt: TGTGCCAGCAGCCGCAACGGGGGTAATTACTATGGCTACACCTTC; j_gene: TRBJ1-2; v_gene: TRBV12-3/TRBV12-4; abundance: many; d_gene: -
CDR3aa: CASSPTRNSPLHF; CDR3nt: TGTGCCAGCAGTCCCACGCGGAATTCACCCCTCCACTTT; j_gene: TRBJ1-6; v_gene: TRBV12-3/TRBV12-4; abundance: many; d_gene: -
CDR3aa: CSVGEGTASGNTIYF; CDR3nt: TGCAGCGTTGGGGAGGGGACGGCCTCTGGAAACACCATATATTTT; j_gene: TRBJ1-3; v_gene: TRBV29-1; abundance: many; d_gene: -
CDR3aa: CASSFTSGRRQTDTQYF; CDR3nt: TGCGCCAGCAGCTTTACTAGCGGAAGGAGACAAACAGATACGCAGTATTTT; j_gene: TRBJ2-3; v_gene: TRBV5-1; abundance: -; d_gene: TRBD2
CDR3aa: CASRGDRAKAEAFF; CDR3nt: TGTGCCAGCAGGGGCGACAGGGCCAAAGCTGAAGCTTTCTTT; j_gene: TRBJ1-1; v_gene: TRBV2; abundance: many; d_gene: TRBD1
CDR3aa: CASSTTGVFQPQHF; CDR3nt: TGTGCCAGCAGTACAACAGGGGTTTTTCAGCCCCAGCATTTT; j_gene: TRBJ1-5; v_gene: TRBV28; abundance: many; d_gene: TRBD1
CDR3aa: CASSYGLARRETQYF; CDR3nt: TGTGCCAGCAGCTACGGACTTGCTCGAAGGGAGACCCAGTACTTC; j_gene: TRBJ2-5; v_gene: TRBV6-5; abundance: -; d_gene: -
CDR3aa: CSVNANEVSAEAFF; CDR3nt: TGCAGTGTGAATGCTAATGAGGTTTCGGCTGAAGCTTTCTTT; j_gene: TRBJ1-1; v_gene: TRBV20-1; abundance: many; d_gene: -
CDR3aa: CASSVRNEQFF; CDR3nt: TGTGCCAGCAGCGTGAGGAATGAGCAGTTCTTC; j_gene: TRBJ2-1; v_gene: TRBV9; abundance: many; d_gene: -
CDR3aa: CATSHHNYQETQYF; CDR3nt: TGTGCCACCAGCCACCACAATTACCAAGAGACCCAGTACTTC; j_gene: TRBJ2-5; v_gene: TRBV24-1; abundance: many; d_gene: -
CDR3aa: CSARAAGSGTGELFF; CDR3nt: TGCAGTGCTAGAGCGGCAGGGAGCGGCACCGGGGAGCTGTTTTTT; j_gene: TRBJ2-2; v_gene: TRBV20-1; abundance: many; d_gene: -
CDR3aa: CASSERSYEQYF; CDR3nt: TGTGCCAGCAGCGAGCGGTCGTACGAGCAGTACTTC; j_gene: TRBJ2-7; v_gene: TRBV12-3/TRBV12-4; abundance: many; d_gene: -
CDR3aa: CASSEYMGNQPQHF; CDR3nt: TGTGCCAGCAGTGAATATATGGGCAATCAGCCCCAGCATTTT; j_gene: TRBJ1-5; v_gene: TRBV2; abundance: many; d_gene: -
CDR3aa: CASSSPKGGIGQETQYF; CDR3nt: TGTGCCAGCAGCTCACCCAAAGGGGGGATAGGACAAGAGACCCAGTACTTC; j_gene: TRBJ2-5; v_gene: TRBV28; abundance: once; d_gene: -
CDR3aa: CSAKNEIRGYTF; CDR3nt: TGCAGTGCTAAGAATGAGATCCGCGGCTACACCTTC; j_gene: TRBJ1-2; v_gene: TRBV20-1; abundance: many; d_gene: -
CDR3aa: CASSPGTGALHKVNYGYTF; CDR3nt: TGTGCCAGCAGCCCCGGGACAGGGGCGTTACACAAAGTTAACTATGGCTACACCTTC; j_gene: TRBJ1-2; v_gene: TRBV11-2; abundance: many; d_gene: TRBD1
CDR3aa: CASSHQGAGEQYF; CDR3nt: TGTGCCAGCAGTCATCAGGGGGCGGGAGAGCAGTACTTC; j_gene: TRBJ2-7; v_gene: TRBV12-3/TRBV12-4; abundance: many; d_gene: TRBD1
CDR3aa: CASTDGLAGAYAKNIQYF; CDR3nt: TGTGCCAGCACCGATGGACTAGCGGGAGCGTACGCCAAAAACATTCAGTACTTC; j_gene: TRBJ2-4; v_gene: TRBV12-3/TRBV12-4; abundance: -; d_gene: TRBD2
CDR3aa: CAWNRGLAGRSYEQYF; CDR3nt: TGTGCCTGGAACAGGGGGCTAGCGGGGAGATCCTACGAGCAGTACTTC; j_gene: TRBJ2-7; v_gene: TRBV30; abundance: many; d_gene: -
CDR3aa: CASSMRGNSNQPQHF; CDR3nt: TGTGCCAGTAGTATGCGTGGAAATAGCAATCAGCCCCAGCATTTT; j_gene: TRBJ1-5; v_gene: TRBV19; abundance: many; d_gene: -
CDR3aa: CSARRLAGGPGISETQYF; CDR3nt: TGCAGTGCTAGAAGACTAGCGGGAGGGCCTGGGATTAGCGAGACCCAGTACTTC; j_gene: TRBJ2-5; v_gene: TRBV20-1; abundance: many; d_gene: TRBD2
CDR3aa: CASSPGLVKETQYF; CDR3nt: TGTGCCAGCAGCCCGGGACTAGTAAAAGAGACCCAGTACTTC; j_gene: TRBJ2-5; v_gene: TRBV6-1; abundance: -; d_gene: TRBD2
CDR3aa: CASSFTSGRETQYF; CDR3nt: TGTGCCAGCAGTTTTACTAGCGGAAGAGAGACCCAGTACTTC; j_gene: TRBJ2-5; v_gene: TRBV28; abundance: many; d_gene: TRBD2